This T cell receptor (beta chain) was obtained from a study of T cells in Graves' hyperthyroidism and ophthalmopathy. V gave up 3 bases and J gave up 7 bases; unmatched junction bases: 12. Germline V lookup: CDR1 LGHDT, CDR2 YNNKEL (reference sequence). This CDR3 comprises 18 residues. Whole-study findings and limits: Ophthalmopathy was told apart from stable hyperthyroidism by a 13 V-J model. Model-based prediction identified ophthalmopathy a median 6.5 months prior to its onset.

Amplified regions were TCR beta CDR3 sequences from RNA transcripts. A set of HTBI primers served as the primers for a first-round RT-PCR of the TCR CDR3. TCRdb re-derived calls from the multiplex PCR reads in MiXCR, one entry per CDR3 protein. The sample contains about 200,000 distinct CDR3 sequences, about a sixth of which appear only once. Regarding this clonotype: Its target is unknown.

Orbital computed tomography and thyroid ultrasound, together with serum TRAb and thyroxine and clinical symptoms, were used for diagnoses. Source material for PBMCs was 10 ml fresh peripheral blood. The material sequenced was blood. The sequence was obtained from a woman aged 45-60 years with Graves' hyperthyroidism. The chain couples TRBV3-1 to TRBJ2-1; 13 positions match TRBD2. For the CDR3, the DNA is TGTGCCAGCAGCCAGAACTTTTTCGGGACTAGCGGGGTAAATGAGCAGTTCTTC. It codes for CASSQNFFGTSGVNEQFF.